This TCR beta chain derives from a study of cytomegalovirus exposure and HLA in healthy donors. Study outcomes and limitations: There were 150 to 200 TCR beta chains listed as cytomegalovirus-associated. TCR beta V- and J-gene trimming, according to a later analysis, was linked to a missense DCLRE1C variant. V segments that were indistinguishable, TRBV6-2 and TRBV6-3 among them, were omitted from analysis. Specificity for CMV antigens was confirmed in vitro for three of the CMV-associated chains.

The primer mix had 60 Vbeta and 13 Jbeta primers. Generated by immunoSEQ multiplex PCR, the TCRdb table keeps only in-frame clones and is missing some. This repertoire shows some 87,000 clones, around 70% found once; its top ten account for more than 13%. Germline lookup yields CDR1 MDHEN and CDR2 SYDVKM. The CDR3 is 13 residues long. V was cut by 1 base and J by 5 bases, with 6 bases left in between. As for this clone: Antigen: not known.

The chain has TRBV28 and TRBJ1-3; D is unresolved. The TCR was taken from a woman in her 50s in good health and CMV-seropositive. The sample was PBMCs. The CDR3 DNA reads as TGTGCCAGCAGTTTATCTTATCGAAACACCATATATTTT. It encodes CASSLSYRNTIYF.